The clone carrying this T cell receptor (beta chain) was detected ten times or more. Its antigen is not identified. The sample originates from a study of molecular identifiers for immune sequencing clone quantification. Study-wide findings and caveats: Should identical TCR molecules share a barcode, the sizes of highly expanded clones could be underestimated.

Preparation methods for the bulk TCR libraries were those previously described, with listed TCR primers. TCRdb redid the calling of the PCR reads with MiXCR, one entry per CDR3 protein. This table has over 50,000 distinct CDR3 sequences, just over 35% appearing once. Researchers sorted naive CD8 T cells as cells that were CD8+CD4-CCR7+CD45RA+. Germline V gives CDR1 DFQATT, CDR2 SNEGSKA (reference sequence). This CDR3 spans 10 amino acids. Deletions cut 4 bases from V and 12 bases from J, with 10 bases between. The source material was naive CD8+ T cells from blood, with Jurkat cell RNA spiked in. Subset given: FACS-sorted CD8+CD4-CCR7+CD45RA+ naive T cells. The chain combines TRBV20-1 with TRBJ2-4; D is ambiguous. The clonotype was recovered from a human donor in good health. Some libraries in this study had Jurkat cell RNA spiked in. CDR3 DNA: TGCAGTGCTACAGCGTGGGCTCAGTACTTC. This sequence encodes CSATAWAQYF.